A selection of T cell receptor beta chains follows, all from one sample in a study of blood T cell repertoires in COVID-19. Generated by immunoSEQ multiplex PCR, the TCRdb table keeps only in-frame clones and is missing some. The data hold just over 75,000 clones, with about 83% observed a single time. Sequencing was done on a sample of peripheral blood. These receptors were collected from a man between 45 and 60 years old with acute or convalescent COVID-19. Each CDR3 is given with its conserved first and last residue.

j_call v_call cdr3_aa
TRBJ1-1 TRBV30 CAWSLVRSAAFF
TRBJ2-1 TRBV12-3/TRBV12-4 CASKLGWGNEQFF
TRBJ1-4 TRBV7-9 CASSLGPRTDEKLFF
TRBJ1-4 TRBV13 CASSSGTTNEKLFF
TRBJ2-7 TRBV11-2 CASRYLAGGPYEQYF
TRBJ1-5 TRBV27 CASSYRVDNQPQHF
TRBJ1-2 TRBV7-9 CASSRTANYGYTF
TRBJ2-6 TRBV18 CASSRDSSGANVLTF
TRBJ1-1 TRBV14 CASSQVTNRASALGNTEAFF
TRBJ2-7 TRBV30 CASGQGYEQYF
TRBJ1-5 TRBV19 CASSLRDRGYSQPQHF
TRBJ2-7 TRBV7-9 CASSLEGVLGYEQYF
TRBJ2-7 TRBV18 CASSSAGQGYEQYF
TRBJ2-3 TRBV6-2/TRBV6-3 CASSTDLAGDTDTQYF
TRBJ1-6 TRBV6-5 CASSPRGPNSPLHF
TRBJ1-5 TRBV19 CASNVGAGNQPQHF
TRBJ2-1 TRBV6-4 CASSELAGGPYEQFF
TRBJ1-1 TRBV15 CATSSLQENTEAFF
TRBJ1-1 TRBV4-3 CASSQEGGAIDEAFF
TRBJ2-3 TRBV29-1 CSVDQPVTPSTDTQYF
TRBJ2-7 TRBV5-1 CASSLRTSGLLEQYF
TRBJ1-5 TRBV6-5 CASSFDSSNQPQHF
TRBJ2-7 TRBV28 CASSLAGILSYEQYF
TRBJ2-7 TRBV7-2 CASSARPTGWEYEQYF